This is a list of T cell receptor beta chains from one sample in a study of T cells after yellow fever vaccination. TCRdb reanalysed the 5' RACE reads using MiXCR and keeps one entry per CDR3 protein. Among fewer than 450,000 distinct CDR3 sequences listed, about 4% were seen once. The source was PBMCs, collected 5 days after the yellow fever booster vaccination. The receptors stem from a man aged 18 to 35 who received the YFV17D yellow fever vaccine. The CDR3 runs from the conserved cysteine through the conserved F or W. Fields, in order: D gene, J gene, V gene, clone size, CDR3 protein, CDR3 DNA. D genes are given only for firm matches. Clone size is given for some rows only: seen once, a few or many times, or a class if the clone is expanded.

D gene: TRBD1; J gene: TRBJ2-5; V gene: TRBV20-1; clone size: many; CDR3 protein: CSARDSLDRGQKETQYF; CDR3 DNA: TGCAGTGCTAGAGATTCCTTGGACAGGGGGCAAAAAGAGACCCAGTACTTC
D gene: -; J gene: TRBJ2-4; V gene: TRBV4-3; clone size: many; CDR3 protein: CASSATHREPNIQYF; CDR3 DNA: TGCGCCAGCAGCGCCACCCACAGGGAGCCAAACATTCAGTACTTC
D gene: TRBD1; J gene: TRBJ1-1; V gene: TRBV12-3/TRBV12-4; clone size: many; CDR3 protein: CASTQQGGTEAFF; CDR3 DNA: TGTGCCAGCACTCAACAGGGGGGCACTGAAGCTTTCTTT
D gene: -; J gene: TRBJ1-5; V gene: TRBV7-2; clone size: -; CDR3 protein: CASSLGGGRGFGQPQHF; CDR3 DNA: TGTGCCAGCAGCCTAGGGGGTGGCAGGGGATTTGGTCAGCCCCAGCATTTT
D gene: -; J gene: TRBJ1-5; V gene: TRBV27; clone size: few; CDR3 protein: CASSSRWDQPQHF; CDR3 DNA: TGTGCCAGCAGTTCCCGGTGGGACCAGCCCCAGCATTTT
D gene: -; J gene: TRBJ1-1; V gene: TRBV6-6; clone size: many; CDR3 protein: CASTPGDTGWAEAFF; CDR3 DNA: TGTGCCAGCACTCCCGGGGATACAGGGTGGGCTGAAGCTTTCTTT
D gene: TRBD1; J gene: TRBJ2-2; V gene: TRBV7-2; clone size: few; CDR3 protein: CASSYPGQGVTGELFF; CDR3 DNA: TGTGCCAGCAGCTACCCGGGACAGGGCGTCACCGGGGAGCTGTTTTTT
D gene: -; J gene: TRBJ1-5; V gene: TRBV4-3; clone size: many; CDR3 protein: CASSRDIATGTRGNQPQHF; CDR3 DNA: TGCGCCAGCAGCCGGGACATTGCGACGGGGACCAGGGGCAATCAGCCCCAGCATTTT
D gene: TRBD1; J gene: TRBJ2-2; V gene: TRBV5-1; clone size: -; CDR3 protein: CASSTQTSGGRTNTGELFF; CDR3 DNA: TGCGCCAGCAGCACGCAAACTTCAGGGGGACGAACGAACACCGGGGAGCTGTTTTTT
D gene: -; J gene: TRBJ1-2; V gene: TRBV18; clone size: many; CDR3 protein: CASSPEARGLLFGYTF; CDR3 DNA: TGTGCCAGCTCACCAGAAGCCAGGGGTCTACTATTTGGCTACACCTTC
D gene: -; J gene: TRBJ1-1; V gene: TRBV7-9; clone size: many; CDR3 protein: CASSDGEGTEAFF; CDR3 DNA: TGTGCCAGCAGCGACGGTGAGGGCACTGAAGCTTTCTTT
D gene: -; J gene: TRBJ1-1; V gene: TRBV6-2/TRBV6-3; clone size: many; CDR3 protein: CASRRRQNTEAFF; CDR3 DNA: TGTGCCAGCAGAAGGAGGCAGAACACTGAAGCTTTCTTT
D gene: TRBD1; J gene: TRBJ2-2; V gene: TRBV12-3/TRBV12-4; clone size: -; CDR3 protein: CASRTRGPNTGELFF; CDR3 DNA: TGTGCCAGCAGGACCAGGGGGCCGAACACCGGGGAGCTGTTTTTT
D gene: -; J gene: TRBJ1-5; V gene: TRBV4-3; clone size: many; CDR3 protein: CASSQDRSGKGNQPQHF; CDR3 DNA: TGCGCCAGCAGCCAAGATCGATCGGGGAAGGGCAATCAGCCCCAGCATTTT
D gene: -; J gene: TRBJ2-7; V gene: TRBV2; clone size: -; CDR3 protein: CASAPGRVLYEQYF; CDR3 DNA: TGTGCCAGTGCCCCGGGCAGGGTTCTATACGAGCAGTACTTC
D gene: -; J gene: TRBJ2-5; V gene: TRBV7-2; clone size: few; CDR3 protein: CASSLVFRETQYF; CDR3 DNA: TGTGCCAGCAGCTTAGTATTTCGGGAGACCCAGTACTTC
D gene: -; J gene: TRBJ2-2; V gene: TRBV12-3/TRBV12-4; clone size: few; CDR3 protein: CADGVTNTGELFF; CDR3 DNA: TGTGCCGACGGAGTAACGAACACCGGGGAGCTGTTTTTT
D gene: -; J gene: TRBJ1-2; V gene: TRBV5-4; clone size: -; CDR3 protein: CASSSIAGTDYGYTF; CDR3 DNA: TGTGCCAGCAGCTCCATCGCCGGGACGGATTATGGCTACACCTTC
D gene: -; J gene: TRBJ1-1; V gene: TRBV4-3; clone size: -; CDR3 protein: CASSQDSRVQAFF; CDR3 DNA: TGCGCCAGCAGCCAAGATAGCCGGGTTCAAGCTTTCTTT
D gene: -; J gene: TRBJ1-2; V gene: TRBV12-3/TRBV12-4; clone size: -; CDR3 protein: CASSLFTNYGYTF; CDR3 DNA: TGTGCCAGCAGTTTATTTACTAACTATGGCTACACCTTC
D gene: -; J gene: TRBJ2-5; V gene: TRBV6-2/TRBV6-3; clone size: -; CDR3 protein: CASSYSGLQETQYF; CDR3 DNA: TGTGCCAGCAGTTACTCCGGACTACAAGAGACCCAGTACTTC
D gene: -; J gene: TRBJ1-4; V gene: TRBV6-5; clone size: few; CDR3 protein: CASSYSIGTNNEKLFF; CDR3 DNA: TGTGCCAGCAGTTACTCGATTGGGACTAATAATGAAAAACTGTTTTTT
D gene: TRBD2; J gene: TRBJ2-1; V gene: TRBV5-1; clone size: few; CDR3 protein: CASSSSAGGSSYNEQFF; CDR3 DNA: TGCGCCAGCAGCTCGTCAGCGGGGGGAAGCTCCTACAATGAGCAGTTCTTC
D gene: TRBD1; J gene: TRBJ2-1; V gene: TRBV6-2/TRBV6-3; clone size: many; CDR3 protein: CASTQDRYNEQFF; CDR3 DNA: TGTGCCAGCACCCAGGACAGGTACAATGAGCAGTTCTTC
D gene: -; J gene: TRBJ1-2; V gene: TRBV6-5; clone size: -; CDR3 protein: CASSDRIRGGGYTF; CDR3 DNA: TGTGCCAGCAGTGACCGAATCCGAGGGGGTGGCTACACCTTC
D gene: -; J gene: TRBJ1-3; V gene: TRBV9; clone size: few; CDR3 protein: CASSVDPSPGSRGNTIYF; CDR3 DNA: TGTGCCAGCAGCGTAGACCCCTCCCCAGGGAGCAGGGGAAACACCATATATTTT
D gene: -; J gene: TRBJ2-1; V gene: TRBV4-3; clone size: many; CDR3 protein: CASSQEGRGNEQFF; CDR3 DNA: TGCGCCAGCAGCCAAGAGGGCCGAGGCAATGAGCAGTTCTTC
D gene: -; J gene: TRBJ2-2; V gene: TRBV7-3; clone size: many; CDR3 protein: CASSLSRAGELFF; CDR3 DNA: TGTGCCAGCAGCTTATCTCGGGCCGGGGAGCTGTTTTTT
D gene: TRBD2; J gene: TRBJ2-5; V gene: TRBV6-4; clone size: -; CDR3 protein: CASRPAGAEETRYF; CDR3 DNA: TGTGCCAGCAGACCAGCGGGGGCGGAAGAGACCCGGTACTTC
D gene: -; J gene: TRBJ1-5; V gene: TRBV4-3; clone size: many; CDR3 protein: CASSQGENQPQHF; CDR3 DNA: TGCGCCAGCAGCCAAGGGGAGAATCAGCCCCAGCATTTT
D gene: -; J gene: TRBJ2-2; V gene: TRBV6-5; clone size: many; CDR3 protein: CASTISGSTGELFF; CDR3 DNA: TGTGCCAGCACCATCAGCGGGTCCACCGGGGAGCTGTTTTTT
D gene: -; J gene: TRBJ2-7; V gene: TRBV7-6; clone size: many; CDR3 protein: CASSLDGTFEQYF; CDR3 DNA: TGTGCCAGCAGCTTAGATGGTACCTTCGAGCAGTACTTC
D gene: TRBD2; J gene: TRBJ2-4; V gene: TRBV28; clone size: many; CDR3 protein: CASTDSGGVAKNIQYF; CDR3 DNA: TGTGCCAGCACCGATAGCGGGGGGGTAGCCAAAAACATTCAGTACTTC